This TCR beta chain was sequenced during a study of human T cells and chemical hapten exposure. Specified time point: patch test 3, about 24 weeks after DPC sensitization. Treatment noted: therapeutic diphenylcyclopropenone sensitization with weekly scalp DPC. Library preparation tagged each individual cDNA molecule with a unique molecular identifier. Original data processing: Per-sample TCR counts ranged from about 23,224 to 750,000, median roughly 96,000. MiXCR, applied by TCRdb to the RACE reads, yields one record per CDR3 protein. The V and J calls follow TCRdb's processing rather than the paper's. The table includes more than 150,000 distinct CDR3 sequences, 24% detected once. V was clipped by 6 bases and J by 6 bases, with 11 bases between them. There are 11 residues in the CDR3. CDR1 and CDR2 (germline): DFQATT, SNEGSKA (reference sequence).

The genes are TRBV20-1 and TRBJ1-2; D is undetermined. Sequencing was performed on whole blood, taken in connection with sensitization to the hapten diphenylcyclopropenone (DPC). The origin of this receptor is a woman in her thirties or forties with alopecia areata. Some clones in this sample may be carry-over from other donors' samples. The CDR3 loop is CSAEAGDGYTF. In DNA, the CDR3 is TGCAGTGCGGAGGCTGGGGATGGCTACACCTTC.